This T cell receptor beta chain emerged from a study of T cells in localized non-small cell lung cancer. Study-wide results and limits: Clonality of T cells reached its maximum in uninvolved adjacent lung, surpassing tumor. There was an association of higher blood T cell density with longer overall survival.

A remark on this clone: As yet, its antigen is unknown.

Libraries were prepared by immunoSEQ multiplex PCR; TCRdb keeps only in-frame clonotypes and omits some of them. The top ten hold about 14% of the sample, which has roughly 1,100 clones, under 25% seen once. In each case, adjacent lung free of atypia was taken at least 2 cm from the tumor margin. V dropped 2 bases and J dropped 0; count of bases not matched to a gene: 13. The CDR3 extends over 19 amino acids. Per the germline V gene, CDR1 is SQVTM and CDR2 is ANQGSEA. The chain links TRBV29-1 to TRBJ2-6; 7 nucleotides match TRBD1. This sequence originates from a female donor over 55 with stage III lung adenocarcinoma. The sample was normal lung tissue next to the tumor, taken before any cancer treatment. The CDR3 sequence is CSVELDRVSPHSGANVLTF. Here the CDR3 DNA reads TGCAGCGTTGAACTCGACAGGGTATCTCCTCACTCTGGGGCCAACGTCCTGACTTTC.